The entry that follows covers one TCR beta chain sequence. These data belong to a study of T-cell memory formation after mild COVID-19. 5'RACE primed from the constant segment yielded TCR alpha and TCR beta cDNA libraries bearing sample barcodes and UMIs. Using its own MiXCR run on the 5' RACE reads, TCRdb lists one record per CDR3 protein. The table records tens of thousands of distinct CDR3 sequences, over 15% of them present only once. The TCR comes from an adult woman who had mild COVID-19 (a few samples of this study predate the infection). Cell type and time point are not known. The sequenced sample consisted of PBMCs or a T cell subset sorted from them (not recorded which).

The chain's CDR3 is CASSYCLAGGSYEQYF. CDR3 bases: TGTGCCAGCAGTTACTGTCTAGCGGGGGGATCCTACGAGCAGTACTTC. The chain recombines TRBV9 with TRBJ2-7; 11 positions agree with TRBD2. This CDR3 contains 16 residues. With V trimmed by 5 bases and J by 1 base, 8 bases remained unmatched. Germline V gene data show CDR1 as SGDLS and CDR2 as YYNGEE.